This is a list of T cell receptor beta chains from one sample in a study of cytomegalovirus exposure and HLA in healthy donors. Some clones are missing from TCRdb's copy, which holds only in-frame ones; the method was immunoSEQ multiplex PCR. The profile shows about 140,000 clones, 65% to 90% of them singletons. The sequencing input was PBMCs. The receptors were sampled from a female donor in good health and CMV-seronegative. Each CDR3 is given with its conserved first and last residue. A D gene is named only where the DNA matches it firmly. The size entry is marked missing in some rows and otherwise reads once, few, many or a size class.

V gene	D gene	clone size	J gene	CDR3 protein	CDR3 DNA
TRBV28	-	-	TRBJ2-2	CASSFVEPNTGELFF	TGTGCCAGCAGTTTTGTGGAGCCGAACACCGGGGAGCTGTTTTTT
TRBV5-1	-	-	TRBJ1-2	CASSLYQGAYGYTF	TGCGCCAGCAGCTTATACCAGGGTGCCTATGGCTACACCTTC
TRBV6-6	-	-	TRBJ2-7	CASSNTGLEQYF	TGTGCCAGCAGTAACACAGGGCTGGAGCAGTACTTC
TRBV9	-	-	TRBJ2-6	CASSVEQGPSGANVLTF	TGTGCCAGCAGCGTAGAACAGGGCCCCTCTGGGGCCAACGTCCTGACTTTC
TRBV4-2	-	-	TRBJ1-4	CASSQDRGTGNEKLFF	TGTGCCAGCAGCCAAGATAGGGGGACGGGTAATGAAAAACTGTTTTTT
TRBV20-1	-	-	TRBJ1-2	CSATEPYGYTF	TGCAGTGCTACGGAGCCCTATGGCTACACCTTC
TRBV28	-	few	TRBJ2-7	CASSAPTGSYEQYF	TGTGCCAGCAGTGCGCCGACAGGTTCCTACGAGCAGTACTTC
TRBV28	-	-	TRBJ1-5	CASSSPEYSNQPQHF	TGTGCCAGCAGTTCACCCGAGTATAGCAATCAGCCCCAGCATTTT
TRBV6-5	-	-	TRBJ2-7	CASSYTDTPYEQYF	TGTGCCAGCAGTTACACGGACACCCCCTACGAGCAGTACTTC
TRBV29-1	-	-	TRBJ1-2	CSVSDNYTF	TGCAGCGTTTCTGACAACTACACCTTC
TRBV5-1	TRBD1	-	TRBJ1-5	CASSLGQGAYQPQHF	TGCGCCAGCAGCTTGGGACAGGGGGCTTATCAGCCCCAGCATTTT
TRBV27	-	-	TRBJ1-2	CASTRSGNYGYTF	TGTGCCAGCACCCGATCGGGGAACTATGGCTACACCTTC
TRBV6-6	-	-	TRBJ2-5	CASSYSDSTPETQYF	TGTGCCAGCAGTTACTCGGACTCCACCCCGGAGACCCAGTACTTC
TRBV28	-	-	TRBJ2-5	CARVRLTQETQYF	TGTGCCAGAGTGAGGCTGACTCAAGAGACCCAGTACTTC
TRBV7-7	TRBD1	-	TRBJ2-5	CASSRDRGETQYF	TGTGCTAGCAGCCGGGACAGGGGGGAGACCCAGTACTTC
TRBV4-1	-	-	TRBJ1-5	CASSQGGYRDNQPQHF	TGCGCCAGCAGCCAAGGTGGCTACAGGGACAATCAGCCCCAGCATTTT
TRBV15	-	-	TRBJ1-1	CATSRGAGANTEAFF	TGTGCCACCAGCAGGGGGGCAGGGGCGAACACTGAAGCTTTCTTT
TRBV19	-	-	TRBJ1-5	CASSIGGRNQPQHF	TGTGCCAGTAGTATAGGGGGCAGGAACCAGCCCCAGCATTTT
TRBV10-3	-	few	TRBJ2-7	CAISEGTEQYF	TGTGCCATCAGTGAGGGCACCGAGCAGTACTTC
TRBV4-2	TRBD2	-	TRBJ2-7	CASSQEALAGARREQYF	TGTGCCAGCAGCCAAGAAGCTCTAGCGGGAGCTCGTCGGGAGCAGTACTTC
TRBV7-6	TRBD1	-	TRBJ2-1	CASSLVLDGTGTGTYNEQFF	TGTGCCAGCAGCTTAGTTTTAGATGGGACCGGGACAGGGACTTACAATGAGCAGTTCTTC
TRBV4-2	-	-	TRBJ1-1	CASSQTGETEAFF	TGTGCCAGCAGCCAAACAGGAGAGACTGAAGCTTTCTTT
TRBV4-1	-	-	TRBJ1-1	CASSQVEDTEAFF	TGCGCCAGCAGCCAAGTCGAGGACACTGAAGCTTTCTTT
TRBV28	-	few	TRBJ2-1	CASSLSTSNEQFF	TGTGCCAGCAGTTTGTCCACTTCTAATGAGCAGTTCTTC
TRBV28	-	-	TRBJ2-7	CASSFRQIRYEQYF	TGTGCCAGCAGTTTTCGACAGATTAGATACGAGCAGTACTTC
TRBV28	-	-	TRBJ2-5	CASSFRGTSQETQYF	TGTGCCAGCAGTTTCCGGGGGACTTCCCAAGAGACCCAGTACTTC
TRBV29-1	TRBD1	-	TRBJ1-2	CSVRTGDNYGYTF	TGCAGCGTGCGGACAGGGGATAACTATGGCTACACCTTC
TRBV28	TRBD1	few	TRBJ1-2	CASSLVRGTYGYTF	TGTGCCAGCAGTTTGGTCAGGGGGACCTATGGCTACACCTTC
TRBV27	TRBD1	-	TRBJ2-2	CASNPIGQGAFSTGELFF	TGTGCCAGCAACCCAATTGGACAGGGGGCTTTTAGCACCGGGGAGCTGTTTTTT
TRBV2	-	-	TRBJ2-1	CASSDHYNEQFF	TGTGCCAGCAGTGATCATTACAATGAGCAGTTCTTC
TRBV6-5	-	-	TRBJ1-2	CASSTTLTPHGYTF	TGTGCCAGCAGTACGACCCTGACACCCCATGGCTACACCTTC
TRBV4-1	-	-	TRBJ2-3	CASSQATGASTDTQYF	TGCGCCAGCAGCCAAGCGACAGGAGCCAGCACAGATACGCAGTATTTT
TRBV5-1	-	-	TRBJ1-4	CASSLTGAINEKLFF	TGCGCCAGCAGCCTCACAGGAGCCATAAATGAAAAACTGTTTTTT
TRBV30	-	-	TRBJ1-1	CASQTVNTEAFF	TGTGCCTCCCAGACAGTGAACACTGAAGCTTTCTTT
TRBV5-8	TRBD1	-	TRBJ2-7	CASTVDRGNYEQYF	TGTGCCAGCACCGTAGACAGGGGGAACTACGAGCAGTACTTC
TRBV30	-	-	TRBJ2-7	CAWSAVSYEQYF	TGTGCCTGGAGTGCTGTATCCTACGAGCAGTACTTC
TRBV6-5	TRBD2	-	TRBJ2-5	CASSRTSGSQTQYF	TGTGCCAGCAGCCGGACTAGCGGGAGTCAGACCCAGTACTTC
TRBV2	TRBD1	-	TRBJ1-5	CASSGGQVNQPQHF	TGTGCCAGCAGCGGGGGACAGGTCAATCAGCCCCAGCATTTT
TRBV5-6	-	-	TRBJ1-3	CASSLQARSGNTIYF	TGTGCCAGCAGCTTGCAGGCCCGCTCTGGAAACACCATATATTTT
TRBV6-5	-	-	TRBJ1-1	CASRPGDTEAFF	TGTGCCAGCAGACCCGGGGACACTGAAGCTTTCTTT
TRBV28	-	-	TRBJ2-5	CASSLSMGGVQETQYF	TGTGCCAGCAGTTTAAGTATGGGGGGAGTACAAGAGACCCAGTACTTC
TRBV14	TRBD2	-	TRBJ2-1	CASSHTPGLPYLGYNEQFF	TGTGCCAGCAGCCATACGCCGGGACTACCTTATCTGGGCTACAATGAGCAGTTCTTC
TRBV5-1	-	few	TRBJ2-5	CASSSGQLNHQETQYF	TGCGCCAGCAGCTCGGGACAACTGAACCATCAAGAGACCCAGTACTTC